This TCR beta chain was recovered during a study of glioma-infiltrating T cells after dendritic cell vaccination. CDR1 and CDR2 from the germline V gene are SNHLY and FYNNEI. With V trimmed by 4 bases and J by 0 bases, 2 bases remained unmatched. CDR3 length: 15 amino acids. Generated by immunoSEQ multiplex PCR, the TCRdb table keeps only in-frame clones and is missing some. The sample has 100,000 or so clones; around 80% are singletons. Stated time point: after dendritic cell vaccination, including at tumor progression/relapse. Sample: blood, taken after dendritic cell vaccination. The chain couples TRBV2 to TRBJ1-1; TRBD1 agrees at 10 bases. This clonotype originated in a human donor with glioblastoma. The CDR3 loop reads CASSGQGAMNTEAFF. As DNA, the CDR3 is TGTGCCAGCAGTGGACAGGGGGCGATGAACACTGAAGCTTTCTTT.